The rows below give T cell receptor beta chains drawn from one sample of a study of beta chain features in type 1 diabetes. Sequencing used immunoSEQ multiplex PCR; TCRdb keeps in-frame clones, though not all of them. The table records about 620,000 clones, 15% to 18% of them present only once. The sequenced sample was naive CD4+ T cells from blood. Receptors originate from a man between 18 and 35 years old in good health. CDR3s leave out the opening cysteine and the closing phenylalanine or tryptophan. Not every row has a clone size; where given, it reads once, few, many or a size class.

>NA|TRBV25-1|TRBJ2-7
ASSGHKQEKTYEQY
>NA|TRBV19|TRBJ2-1
ASRGGSLGYNEQF
>NA|TRBV5-1|TRBJ2-2
ASSLVQGLRTGELF
>few|TRBV30|TRBJ2-5
AWTGSETQY
>few|TRBV2|TRBJ2-5
ASSSSGTGGETQY
>NA|TRBV10-3|TRBJ1-6
ASTSTSSYNSPLH
>NA|TRBV7-2|TRBJ2-1
ASSSQNNEQF
>few|TRBV7-2|TRBJ2-5
ASSLVGPGETQY
>NA|TRBV19|TRBJ1-1
ASSIRPGLNTEAF
>NA|TRBV7-9|TRBJ1-2
ASSLVAGSGYT
>NA|TRBV11-2|TRBJ2-2
ASSLIKGNTGELF
>few|TRBV5-1|TRBJ2-7
ASSLGQGIYEQY
>few|TRBV12-5|TRBJ2-2
ASGLVLGTNTGELF
>few|TRBV7-2|TRBJ2-2
ASSEDSLSTGELF
>few|TRBV7-2|TRBJ2-7
ASSVWRGSTLVRGYEQY
>few|TRBV28|TRBJ2-3
ASSPRGQGITDTQY
>few|TRBV4-3|TRBJ1-2
ASSSSGWMANYGYT
>few|TRBV9|TRBJ2-1
ASSVGLGEWEQF
>NA|TRBV6-5|TRBJ2-7
ASSYLYEQY
>few|TRBV7-9|TRBJ1-3
ASSFSISGNTIY
>few|TRBV25-1|TRBJ2-7
ASSDPRTGLRYEQY
>NA|TRBV9|TRBJ1-3
ASSVRGDLSSGNTIY
>NA|TRBV4-1|TRBJ2-5
ASSHFSRETQY
>few|TRBV10-3|TRBJ1-6
AISEFGGLDSPLH
>NA|TRBV27|TRBJ2-1
ASRGAGRLGEQF
>many|TRBV10-3|TRBJ2-7
AIRGMGEQY
>few|TRBV19|TRBJ2-3
ASSTTGDRNTQY
>few|TRBV29-1|TRBJ2-2
SVGETTANTGELF
>NA|TRBV15|TRBJ1-3
ATSRETTGTRNTIY
>few|TRBV10-3|TRBJ2-2
AISGAGELF
>many|TRBV12-5|TRBJ1-1
ASGLGNGAF
>NA|TRBV27|TRBJ2-5
ASSLAGTSPGTQY
>few|TRBV5-4|TRBJ2-2
ASSYQGARTGELF
>once|TRBV5-1|TRBJ1-1
ASSPLGGGGTEAF
>few|TRBV9|TRBJ2-3
ASSTHSADTQY